Shown below are 21 T cell receptor beta chains from a single sample sequenced in a study of blood T cell repertoires in COVID-19. Using immunoSEQ multiplex PCR, the repertoire was profiled, and TCRdb retains in-frame clones only, with some absent. The repertoire holds some 390,000 clones, around 87% seen once, with approximately 2.9% in the top ten. The sample consisted of peripheral blood. These receptors were collected from a human donor in a cohort sampled during active COVID-19.

The chain employs TRBV30 and TRBJ2-5; TRBD2 matches at 9 bases. This CDR3 region has 17 residues. The germline gives CDR1 GTSNPN, CDR2 SVGIG (reference sequence). With 5 bases clipped from V and 5 bases from J, the junction kept 18 bases outside the gene matches. CDR3 nucleotides: TGTGCCTGGTTAAGTCCTCTTTTTAGCGGGAGAAGGGAGACCCAGTACTTC. It encodes CAWLSPLFSGRRETQYF.

The chain links TRBV4-1 to TRBJ1-6; 7 nucleotides align to TRBD1. The CDR3 length is 16 residues. J gave up 7 bases and V 0 bases, and 6 bases lay outside the gene matches. Germline CDR1 reads MGHRA; CDR2 reads YSYEKL. CDR3 nucleotides: TGCGCCAGCAGCCAAGATCCGGGGACAGAGAATTCACCCCTCCACTTT. Protein product: CASSQDPGTENSPLHF.

This clone has a handful of counts. This chain connects TRBV7-8 to TRBJ2-1; the match to TRBD2 covers 9 bases. The V gene end was trimmed by 2 bases and the J gene end by 6 bases; junction bases not matched to a gene: 20. The CDR3 length is 20 residues. CDR1 and CDR2 from the germline V gene are SGHVS and FQNEAQ. The CDR3 DNA sequence: TGTGCCAGCAGCTTACCCCCGGGACTAGCTAGGGGAGGGCGGATCAATGAGCAGTTCTTC. Encoded protein: CASSLPPGLARGGRINEQFF.

The chain couples TRBV28 to TRBJ2-2, with D tentatively TRBD2 (6 bases). From germline, CDR1 is MDHEN and CDR2 SYDVKM. The V end lost 5 bases, the J end lost 5 bases, and 18 bases lay between the germline ends. The CDR3 runs to 16 residues. The CDR3: CASSRGDLGGTGELFF. The DNA for the CDR3 is TGTGCCAGCAGTCGCGGGGATCTTGGGGGGACCGGGGAGCTGTTTTTT.

This clone occurred a few times. V and J are TRBV11-2 and TRBJ1-1; weak D call: TRBD1 (6 bases). Germline CDR1 and CDR2: SGHAT and FQNNGV. The length of the CDR3 is 15 residues. V was shortened by 5 bases and J by 2 bases, with 15 bases between the two germline ends. CDR3 coding DNA: TGTGCCAGCAGCCTCATCAGGGGCGGAAACACTGAAGCTTTCTTT. Translation: CASSLIRGGNTEAFF.

This sequence joins TRBV5-6 and TRBJ1-2; 7 bases match TRBD1. The V gene end was trimmed by 3 bases and the J gene end by 1 base; junction bases not matched to a gene: 12. Germline CDR1 reads SGHDT; CDR2 reads YYEEEE. The length of the CDR3 is 17 residues. The DNA of the CDR3 is TGTGCCAGCAGCTCCACCTCCCAGAGGGGGCGTAACTATGGCTACACCTTC. Protein sequence: CASSSTSQRGRNYGYTF.

In this sample, this clone turned up a few times. This chain joins TRBV3-1 (or the pseudogene TRBV3-2) and TRBJ1-3; 12 positions match TRBD1. The germline V gene encodes CDR1 LGHDT and CDR2 YNNKEL (reference sequence). This CDR3 has 17 residues. With V trimmed by 4 bases and J by 8 bases, 12 bases remained unmatched. Here the CDR3 DNA reads TGTGCCAGCAGCCCAGGGGGACAGGGGGCTAATGTGGACACCATATATTTT. It yields the protein CASSPGGQGANVDTIYF.

This clone was seen just once. This chain links TRBV7-2 with TRBJ2-2, with TRBD1 identical over 7 bases. V gave up 5 bases and J gave up 1 base; unmatched junction bases: 4. The germline gives CDR1 SGHTA, CDR2 FQGNSA. The CDR3 is 15 residues long. DNA for the CDR3: TGTGCCAGCAGCGCCCGACAGGGGAACACCGGGGAGCTGTTTTTT. It translates to CASSARQGNTGELFF.

The gene calls are TRBV5-1 and TRBJ2-3; 8 bases fit TRBD2. V shed 0 bases and J 3 bases; nucleotides not matched to a gene: 9. Looked up from germline, CDR1 is SGHRS and CDR2 is YFSETQ. CDR3 length: 17 residues. The CDR3 sequence is CASSLVPGGAWTDTQYF. The CDR3 DNA follows: TGCGCCAGCAGCTTGGTTCCCGGGGGGGCTTGGACAGATACGCAGTATTTT.

This clone was recorded only once. The chain is built from TRBV7-8 and TRBJ1-1, with TRBD1 matching over 8 bases. The CDR3 contains 16 residues. The V and J ends lost 5 bases and 4 bases, in that order; junction bases with no gene match: 12. Germline V CDR1 and CDR2: SGHVS, FQNEAQ. CDR3 DNA sequence: TGTGCCAGCAGCCCCTTGACAGGGGTCGTTGGCACTGAAGCTTTCTTT. Amino acid sequence: CASSPLTGVVGTEAFF.

CDR3 protein: CASSTGQGPDTQYF. CDR3 nucleotides: TGTGCCAGCAGTACGGGACAGGGACCAGATACGCAGTATTTT. The gene calls are TRBV25-1 and TRBJ2-3, with TRBD1 identical over 9 bases. With 5 bases clipped from V and 4 bases from J, the junction kept 4 bases outside the gene matches. This CDR3 has 14 residues. Germline CDR1 and CDR2: MGHDK and SYGVNS. Full variable domain (outside the CDR3, taken from reference TRBV25-1 and TRBJ2-3): EADIYQTPRYLVIGTGKKITLECSQTMGHDKMYWYQQDPGMELHLIHYSYGVNSTEKGDLSSESTVSRIRTEHFPLTLESARPSHTSQYLCASSTGQGPDTQYFGPGTRLTVL.

The chain joins TRBV7-2 to TRBJ2-2, with 9 bases aligning to TRBD2. With V trimmed by 5 bases and J by 10 bases, 11 bases remained unmatched. The CDR3 runs to 15 residues. The germline gives CDR1 SGHTA, CDR2 FQGNSA. The CDR3 here is CASSARTSELAELFF. The CDR3, as DNA: TGTGCCAGCAGCGCACGGACTAGCGAGCTTGCGGAGCTGTTTTTT.

The chain has TRBV28 and TRBJ1-4, with D unclear. The ends were cut back, 6 bases at V and 0 bases at J, with 8 bases in the middle. The CDR3 consists of 14 residues. The germline gives CDR1 MDHEN, CDR2 SYDVKM. The CDR3 loop is CASRRFATNEKLFF. CDR3 nucleotides: TGTGCCAGCAGGAGGTTTGCAACTAATGAAAAACTGTTTTTT.

In its sample, this clone was seen once. This sample includes further DNA sequences coding for the same CDR3. The J gene is TRBJ2-1, the V gene TRBV29-1, with D possibly matching TRBD2 (6 bases). The V and J ends lost 3 bases and 0 bases respectively, with 6 bases between them. CDR1 SQVTM and CDR2 ANQGSEA come from the germline V gene. This CDR3 is built from 13 residues. The CDR3 nucleotides are TGCAGCGTTGAGGGGGGCTCCTACAATGAGCAGTTCTTC. Its protein is CSVEGGSYNEQFF.

V and J are TRBV3-1 (or the pseudogene TRBV3-2) and TRBJ2-7; D perhaps matches TRBD1 (7 bases). Germline CDR1 is LGHDT and CDR2 is YNNKEL (reference sequence). There are 14 residues in the CDR3. The V and J ends lost 7 bases and 6 bases respectively, with 19 bases between them. Here the CDR3 reads CASNHRGQEGEQYF. CDR3 DNA: TGTGCCAGCAACCACCGCGGACAGGAGGGCGAGCAGTACTTC.

The rearrangement uses TRBV6-1 and TRBJ1-1, with D maybe TRBD1 (5 bases). The CDR3 covers 13 residues. Germline V CDR1 and CDR2: MNHNS, SASEGT. Trimming pared 1 base from V and 10 bases from J, leaving 13 bases between. DNA for the CDR3: TGTGCCAGCAGTGAAGAGGGGCGAAGAAGAGCTTTCTTT. It codes for CASSEEGRRRAFF.

V gene TRBV7-2 combines with J gene TRBJ1-2, with a tentative D call TRBD1 (5 bases). V was cut by 5 bases and J by 1 base, with 11 bases left in between. The CDR3 extends over 14 amino acids. The germline CDR1 and CDR2 sequences are SGHTA and FQGNSA. Here the CDR3 reads CASSRPGVNYGYTF. CDR3 sequence (DNA): TGTGCCAGCAGCCGGCCGGGGGTTAACTATGGCTACACCTTC.

This clone has more than one count but fewer than ten. V and J are TRBV7-3 and TRBJ2-7; TRBD2 matches 8 bases. This CDR3 is 14 amino acids long. Germline values: CDR1 SGHTA, CDR2 FQGTGA. V gave up 5 bases and J gave up 2 bases; unmatched junction bases: 5. The CDR3 DNA sequence: TGTGCCAGCAGCGAGGGACTAGTACCCTACGAGCAGTACTTC. Its translation: CASSEGLVPYEQYF.

This clone was observed a handful of times. The chain employs TRBV5-4 and TRBJ2-7, with 8 bases lining up with TRBD1. Germline V gives CDR1 SGHNT, CDR2 YYREEE (reference sequence). This CDR3 is 14 amino acids long. The V and J ends lost 1 base and 5 bases, in that order; junction bases with no gene match: 5. CDR3 sequence (DNA): TGTGCCAGCAGCTTGCGGGACAGGTGGCACGAGCAGTACTTC. It is translated as CASSLRDRWHEQYF.

The CDR3: CASSDQQGNTEAFF. The CDR3 coding sequence is TGTGCCAGCAGTGACCAACAGGGAAACACTGAAGCTTTCTTT. The rearrangement links TRBV27 to TRBJ1-1; weak D call: TRBD1 (6 bases). The CDR3 loop spans 14 amino acids. Germline V gene sequence: CDR1 MNHEY, CDR2 SMNVEV (reference sequence). The V and J ends lost 5 bases and 2 bases respectively, with 12 bases between them.

V and J are TRBV5-8 and TRBJ1-1; no firm D call. V was shortened by 0 bases and J by 11 bases, with 14 bases between the two germline ends. The CDR3 is made up of 13 amino acids. Germline-derived CDR1 and CDR2 are SGHTS and YDEGEE. The CDR3 region has the DNA TGTGCCAGCAGCTTGGAGGCGGGTGCGTGGGCTTTCTTT. It translates to CASSLEAGAWAFF.